This T cell receptor beta chain was profiled in a study of chemoradiotherapy in HPV16-positive cancers. With respect to this clone: The antigen is unknown.

Samples were taken several times over chemoradiotherapy. Clones were read by immunoSEQ multiplex PCR, and TCRdb kept only the in-frame ones, dropping some. The profile covers about 15,000 clones, with around 80% appearing a single time and around 9.9% taken by the ten largest. General study points: HPV-specific T cells were functionally defined from only a couple of HPV16-positive patients. Candidate HPV-specific clones and E7-related TCR motifs grew in tumor during treatment.

Trimming shortened V by 1 base and J by 1 base, and 10 bases separated the two germline ends. Germline CDR1 SGHTA, CDR2 FQGNSA. The CDR3 is 15 amino acids. Sample collection was performed from a patient who underwent chemoradiotherapy. The chain links TRBV7-2 to TRBJ1-1; TRBD1 is a possible D gene (6 bases). The sequence came from a human donor with HPV-associated anogenital cancer. CDR3 coding DNA: TGTGCCAGCAGCTTAGTGGGGGGCCGGAACACTGAAGCTTTCTTT. This gives the protein CASSLVGGRNTEAFF. Supplemented by reference TRBV7-2 and TRBJ1-1, the full variable domain reads GAGVSQSPSNKVTEKGKDVELRCDPISGHTALYWYRQSLGQGLEFLIYFQGNSAPDKSGLPSDRFSAERTGGSVSTLTIQRTQQEDSAVYLCASSLVGGRNTEAFFGQGTRLTVV.